This is a list of T cell receptor beta chains from one sample in a study of blood T cell repertoires in COVID-19. Profiling relied on immunoSEQ multiplex PCR, and the TCRdb table lists in-frame clones only, not all of them. The sample records approximately 270,000 clones, roughly nine tenths being singletons. The sequenced material came from peripheral blood. Receptors were obtained from a man in his late teens or twenties with active or convalescent COVID-19. CDR3s include the opening cysteine and the closing phenylalanine or tryptophan. A D gene is named only where the DNA matches it firmly. Clone size appears in some rows only: once, few, many, or a class for an expanded clone.

clone size,J gene,D gene,V gene,CDR3 protein,CDR3 DNA
.,TRBJ1-2,.,TRBV11-1,CASSLLRGSGYTF,TGTGCCAGCAGCCTATTACGAGGGAGCGGCTACACCTTC
few,TRBJ1-4,TRBD1,TRBV5-1,CASSSQRGPGEKLFF,TGCGCCAGCAGCTCACAAAGGGGGCCAGGTGAAAAACTGTTTTTT
.,TRBJ2-1,.,TRBV11-2,CASSERVQGLRRDNEQFF,TGTGCCAGCAGCGAGCGCGTCCAGGGTCTGAGACGGGACAATGAGCAGTTCTTC
.,TRBJ1-2,TRBD1,TRBV27,CASSYSGTAALGYTF,TGTGCCAGCAGTTACTCCGGGACAGCGGCCCTGGGCTACACCTTC
.,TRBJ1-6,.,TRBV27,CASSLSVLTNSPLHF,TGTGCCAGCAGTTTGTCGGTCCTCACTAATTCACCCCTCCACTTT
.,TRBJ2-5,.,TRBV11-2,CASSLGGAETQYF,TGTGCCAGCAGCTTAGGGGGAGCTGAGACCCAGTACTTC
.,TRBJ1-3,.,TRBV12-3/TRBV12-4,CASSLGQGNTIYF,TGTGCCAGCAGTTTAGGGCAGGGAAACACCATATATTTT
once,TRBJ2-5,.,TRBV5-6,CASSLIGQAGGETQYF,TGTGCCAGCAGCTTAATCGGACAGGCCGGAGGGGAGACCCAGTACTTC
.,TRBJ2-5,TRBD2,TRBV4-3,CASSQGATSGRETQYF,TGCGCCAGCAGCCAAGGGGCGACTAGCGGTCGAGAGACCCAGTACTTC
.,TRBJ1-2,.,TRBV6-5,CASSYPDIYGYTF,TGTGCCAGCAGTTACCCAGATATCTATGGCTACACCTTC
.,TRBJ2-3,TRBD2,TRBV5-4,CASSLGLAGGPLDTQYF,TGTGCCAGCAGCTTGGGACTAGCGGGAGGGCCTTTAGATACGCAGTATTTT
.,TRBJ2-7,.,TRBV12-3/TRBV12-4,CASSPGYLEQYF,TGTGCCAGCAGCCCGGGGTACCTGGAGCAGTACTTC
.,TRBJ2-3,TRBD2,TRBV19,CASSIPGGGAADTQYF,TGTGCCAGTAGTATCCCTGGCGGGGGGGCCGCAGATACGCAGTATTTT
.,TRBJ2-1,TRBD1,TRBV28,CASSYPGGSYNEQFF,TGTGCCAGCAGTTACCCAGGGGGCTCCTACAATGAGCAGTTCTTC